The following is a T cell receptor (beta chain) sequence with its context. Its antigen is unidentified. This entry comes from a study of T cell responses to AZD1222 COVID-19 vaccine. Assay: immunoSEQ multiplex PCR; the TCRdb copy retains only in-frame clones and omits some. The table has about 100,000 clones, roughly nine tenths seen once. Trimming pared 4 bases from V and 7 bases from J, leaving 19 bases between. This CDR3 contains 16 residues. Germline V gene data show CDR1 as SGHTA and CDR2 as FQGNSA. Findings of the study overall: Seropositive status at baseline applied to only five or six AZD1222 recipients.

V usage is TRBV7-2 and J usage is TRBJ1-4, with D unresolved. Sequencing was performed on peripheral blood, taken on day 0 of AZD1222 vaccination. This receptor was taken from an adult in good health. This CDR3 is CASSSHPAGEGEKLFF. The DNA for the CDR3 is TGTGCCAGCAGCTCACACCCGGCCGGGGAGGGTGAAAAACTGTTTTTT. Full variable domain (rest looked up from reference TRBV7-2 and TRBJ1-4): GAGVSQSPSNKVTEKGKDVELRCDPISGHTALYWYRQSLGQGLEFLIYFQGNSAPDKSGLPSDRFSAERTGGSVSTLTIQRTQQEDSAVYLCASSSHPAGEGEKLFFGSGTQLSVL.